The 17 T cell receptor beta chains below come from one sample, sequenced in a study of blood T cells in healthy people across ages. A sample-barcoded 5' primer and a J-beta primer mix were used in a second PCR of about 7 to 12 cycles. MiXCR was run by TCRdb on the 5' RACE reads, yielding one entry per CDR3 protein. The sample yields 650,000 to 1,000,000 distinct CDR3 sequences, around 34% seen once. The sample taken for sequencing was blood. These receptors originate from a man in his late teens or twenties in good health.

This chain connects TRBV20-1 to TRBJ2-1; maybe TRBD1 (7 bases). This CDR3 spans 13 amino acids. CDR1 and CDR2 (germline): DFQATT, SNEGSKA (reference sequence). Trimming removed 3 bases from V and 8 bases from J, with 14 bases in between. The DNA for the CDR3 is TGCAGTGCTAGTGCCGTCAGGGGGGATGAGCAGTTCTTC. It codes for CSASAVRGDEQFF.

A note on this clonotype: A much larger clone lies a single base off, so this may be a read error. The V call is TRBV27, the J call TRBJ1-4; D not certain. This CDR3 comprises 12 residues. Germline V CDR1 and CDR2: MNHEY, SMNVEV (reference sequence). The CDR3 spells CASRTSNERLFF. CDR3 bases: TGTGCCAGCAGGACTTCTAATGAAAGACTGTTTTTT.

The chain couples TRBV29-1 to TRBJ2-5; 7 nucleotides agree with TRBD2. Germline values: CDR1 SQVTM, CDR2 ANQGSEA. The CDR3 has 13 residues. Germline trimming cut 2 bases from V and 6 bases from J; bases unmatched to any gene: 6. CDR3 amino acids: CSVEMAGVKTQYF. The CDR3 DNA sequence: TGCAGCGTTGAAATGGCGGGGGTAAAGACCCAGTACTTC.

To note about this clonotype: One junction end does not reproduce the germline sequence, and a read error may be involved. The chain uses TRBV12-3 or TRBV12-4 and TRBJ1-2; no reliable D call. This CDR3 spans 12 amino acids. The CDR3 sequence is CASSLSQYGHTF. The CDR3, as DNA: TGTGCCAGCAGTTTATCCCAATATGGCCACACCTTC.

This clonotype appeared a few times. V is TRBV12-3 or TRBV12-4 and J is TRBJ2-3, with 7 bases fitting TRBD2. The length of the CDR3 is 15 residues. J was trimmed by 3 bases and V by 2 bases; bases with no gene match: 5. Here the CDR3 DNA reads TGTGCCAGCAGTTTACGGGGGGTCGGGACAGATACGCAGTATTTT. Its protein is CASSLRGVGTDTQYF.

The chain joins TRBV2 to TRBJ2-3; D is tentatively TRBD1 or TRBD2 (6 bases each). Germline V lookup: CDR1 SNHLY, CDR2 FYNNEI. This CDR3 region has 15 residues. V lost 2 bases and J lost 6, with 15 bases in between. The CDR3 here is CASSERGGIVDTQYF. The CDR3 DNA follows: TGTGCCAGCAGTGAACGAGGGGGGATTGTTGATACGCAGTATTTT.

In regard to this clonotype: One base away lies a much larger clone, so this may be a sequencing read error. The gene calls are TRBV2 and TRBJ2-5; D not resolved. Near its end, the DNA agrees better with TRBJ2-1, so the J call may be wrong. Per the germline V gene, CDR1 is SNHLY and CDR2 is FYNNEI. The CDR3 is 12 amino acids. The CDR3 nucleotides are TGTGCCAGCAGTGAAAGTCGAGAGACCCAGTTCTTC. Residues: CASSESRETQFF.

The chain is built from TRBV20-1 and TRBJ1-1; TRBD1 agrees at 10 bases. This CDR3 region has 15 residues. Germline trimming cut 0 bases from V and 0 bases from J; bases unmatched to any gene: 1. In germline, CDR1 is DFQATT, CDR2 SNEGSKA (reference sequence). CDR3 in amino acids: CSARETGGVNTEAFF. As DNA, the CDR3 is TGCAGTGCTAGAGAGACAGGGGGCGTGAACACTGAAGCTTTCTTT.

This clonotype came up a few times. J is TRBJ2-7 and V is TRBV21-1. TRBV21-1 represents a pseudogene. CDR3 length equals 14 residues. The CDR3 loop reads CASSKVVGSYEQYF. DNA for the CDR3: TGTGCCAGCAGCAAAGTTGTGGGCTCCTACGAGCAGTACTTC.

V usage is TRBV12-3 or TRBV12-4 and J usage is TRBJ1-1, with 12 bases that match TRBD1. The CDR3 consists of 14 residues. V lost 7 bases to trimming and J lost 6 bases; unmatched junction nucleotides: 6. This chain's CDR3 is CASMGQGASAEAFF. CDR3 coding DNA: TGTGCCAGCATGGGACAGGGGGCGTCCGCTGAAGCTTTCTTT.

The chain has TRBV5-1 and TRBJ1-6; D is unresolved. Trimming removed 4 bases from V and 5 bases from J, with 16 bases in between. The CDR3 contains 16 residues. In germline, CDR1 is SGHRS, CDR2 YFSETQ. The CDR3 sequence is CASSLTGFPDNSPLHF. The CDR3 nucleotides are TGCGCCAGCAGCCTCACGGGGTTCCCGGATAATTCACCCCTCCACTTT. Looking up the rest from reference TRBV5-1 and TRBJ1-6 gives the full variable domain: KAGVTQTPRYLIKTRGQQVTLSCSPISGHRSVSWYQQTPGQGLQFLFEYFSETQRNKGNFPGRFSGRQFSNSRSEMNVSTLELGDSALYLCASSLTGFPDNSPLHFGNGTRLTVT.

The CDR3 protein is CASSPPGQGRGGYTF. As DNA, the CDR3 is TGTGCCAGCTCACCACCGGGACAGGGCAGGGGTGGCTACACCTTC. The rearrangement uses TRBV18 and TRBJ1-2, with 9 bases lining up with TRBD1. Germline CDR1 KGHSH, CDR2 LQKENI. V shed 0 bases and J 7 bases; nucleotides not matched to a gene: 6. The CDR3 extends over 15 amino acids. Using reference TRBV18 and TRBJ1-2 for the parts outside the CDR3, the full variable domain is NAGVMQNPRHLVRRRGQEARLRCSPMKGHSHVYWYRQLPEEGLKFMVYLQKENIIDESGMPKERFSAEFPKEGPSILRIQQVVRGDSAAYFCASSPPGQGRGGYTFGSGTRLTVV.

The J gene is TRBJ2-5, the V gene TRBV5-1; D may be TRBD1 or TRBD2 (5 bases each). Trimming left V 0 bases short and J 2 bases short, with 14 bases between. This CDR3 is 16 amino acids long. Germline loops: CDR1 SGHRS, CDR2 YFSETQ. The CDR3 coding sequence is TGCGCCAGCAGCTTGGTTCGGGGCAATCCTCAAGAGACCCAGTACTTC. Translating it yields CASSLVRGNPQETQYF.

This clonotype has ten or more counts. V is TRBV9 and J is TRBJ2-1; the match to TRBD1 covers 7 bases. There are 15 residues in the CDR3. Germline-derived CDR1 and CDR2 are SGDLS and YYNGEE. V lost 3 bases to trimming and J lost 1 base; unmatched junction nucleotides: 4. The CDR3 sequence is CASSATGESYNEQFF. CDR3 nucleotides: TGTGCCAGCAGCGCCACAGGGGAGTCCTACAATGAGCAGTTCTTC. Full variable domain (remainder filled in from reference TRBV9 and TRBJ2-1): DSGVTQTPKHLITATGQRVTLRCSPRSGDLSVYWYQQSLDQGLQFLIQYYNGEERAKGNILERFSAQQFPDLHSELNLSSLELGDSALYFCASSATGESYNEQFFGPGTRLTVL.

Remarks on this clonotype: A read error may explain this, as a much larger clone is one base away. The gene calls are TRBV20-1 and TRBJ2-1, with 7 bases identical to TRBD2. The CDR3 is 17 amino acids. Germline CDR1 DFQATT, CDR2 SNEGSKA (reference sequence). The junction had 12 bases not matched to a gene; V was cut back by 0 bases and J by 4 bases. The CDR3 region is CSARDVEETGGYNEQFF. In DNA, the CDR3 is TGCAGTGCTAGAGATGTAGAAGAAACGGGGGGTTACAATGAGCAGTTCTTC.

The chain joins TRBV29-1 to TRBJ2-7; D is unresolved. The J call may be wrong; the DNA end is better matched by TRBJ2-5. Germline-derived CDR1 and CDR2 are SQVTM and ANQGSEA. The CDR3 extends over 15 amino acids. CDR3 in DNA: TGCAGCGTTGAAGATCTCCGTGGGGTGGGAAAGACCCAGTACTTC. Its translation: CSVEDLRGVGKTQYF.

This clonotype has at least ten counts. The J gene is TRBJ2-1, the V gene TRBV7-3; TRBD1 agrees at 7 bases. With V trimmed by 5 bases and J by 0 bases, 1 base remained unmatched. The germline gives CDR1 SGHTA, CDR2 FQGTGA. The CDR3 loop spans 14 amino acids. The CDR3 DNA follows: TGTGCCAGCAGCCGGGACAGCTCCTACAATGAGCAGTTCTTC. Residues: CASSRDSSYNEQFF.